Each of the 17 T cell receptor beta chains below was sequenced from the same sample in a study of shared clonotypes between healthy human individuals. Sequencing used immunoSEQ multiplex PCR; TCRdb keeps in-frame clones, though not all of them. The sample lists approximately 320,000 clones, roughly 84% occurring once. Sequencing was performed on memory CD8+ T cells sorted from blood. Subset noted: CD45RO+ cells pooled with CCR7-negative TemRA cells. The source is a man aged 18 to 30 in good health.

The chain employs TRBV6-5 and TRBJ1-1; D not resolved. Per germline, CDR1 MNHEY and CDR2 SVGAGI. CDR3 size: 10 residues. V lost 8 bases and J 1 base, leaving 2 bases between the germline ends. The CDR3 nucleotides are TGTGCCAGCGGGAACACTGAAGCTTTCTTT. This encodes CASGNTEAFF.

CDR3 loop: CASSNPPGDRTQHF. The DNA for the CDR3 is TGTGCCAGCAGTAATCCTCCGGGGGACAGGACCCAGCATTTT. This chain links TRBV6-5 with TRBJ1-5; 8 nucleotides align to TRBD1. The germline gives CDR1 MNHEY, CDR2 SVGAGI. Trimming took 5 bases from V and 11 from J; bases not matched to a gene: 11. This CDR3 comprises 14 residues.

The chain is built from TRBV9 and TRBJ2-5, with D unresolved. The CDR3 has 13 amino acids. Trimming removed 4 bases at V and 1 base at J, with 8 bases between. The germline V gene has CDR1 SGDLS and CDR2 YYNGEE. Here the CDR3 reads CASSPKFQETQYF. As DNA, the CDR3 is TGTGCCAGCAGCCCCAAATTCCAAGAGACCCAGTACTTC.

V usage is TRBV5-4 and J usage is TRBJ1-1; D is uncertain. Germline CDR1 is SGHNT and CDR2 is YYREEE (reference sequence). The germline V and J ends were trimmed by 3 bases and 1 base, with 10 bases remaining between them. The CDR3 has 14 amino acids. The CDR3 region is CASSSLSQNTEAFF. For the CDR3, the DNA is TGTGCCAGCAGCTCCCTGAGTCAGAACACTGAAGCTTTCTTT.

This clone was counted a single time. The chain carries TRBV7-8 and TRBJ1-2; D is unresolved. CDR1 is SGHVS, CDR2 FQNEAQ, per germline. Trimming removed 2 bases at V and 2 bases at J, with 18 bases between. The CDR3 covers 17 residues. As DNA, the CDR3 is TGTGCCAGCAGCTTATCAGACGCGTACCAAACCAACTATGGCTACACCTTC. This encodes CASSLSDAYQTNYGYTF.

The rearrangement uses TRBV9 and TRBJ2-7; TRBD1 matches 7 bases. This CDR3 is built from 13 residues. With V trimmed by 2 bases and J by 7 bases, 6 bases remained unmatched. The germline V gene encodes CDR1 SGDLS and CDR2 YYNGEE. Here the CDR3 DNA reads TGTGCCAGCAGCGTGGGGGACAGAGGGGAGCAGTACTTC. Residues: CASSVGDRGEQYF.

This clone occurred a few times. The same CDR3 is also encoded by other DNA sequences in this sample. The J gene is TRBJ2-1, the V gene TRBV7-2; tentatively, D is TRBD1 or TRBD2 (6 bases each). The germline V gene encodes CDR1 SGHTA and CDR2 FQGNSA. The V gene lost 3 bases and the J gene lost 6 bases, with 9 bases spanning the gap. This CDR3 is 13 amino acids long. CDR3 protein: CASSLGGFNEQFF. CDR3 DNA: TGTGCCAGCAGCTTGGGGGGCTTCAATGAGCAGTTCTTC. The full variable domain, its missing parts supplied by reference TRBV7-2 and TRBJ2-1, is GAGVSQSPSNKVTEKGKDVELRCDPISGHTALYWYRQSLGQGLEFLIYFQGNSAPDKSGLPSDRFSAERTGGSVSTLTIQRTQQEDSAVYLCASSLGGFNEQFFGPGTRLTVL.

As for this clone: Within the sample, other DNA sequences also encode this same CDR3. The CDR3: CASSLDGWNEQFF. Written as DNA, the CDR3 is TGTGCCAGCAGCTTAGATGGGTGGAATGAGCAGTTCTTC. The chain joins TRBV11-2 to TRBJ2-1; D is unclear. Trimming shortened V by 0 bases and J by 7 bases, and 7 bases separated the two germline ends. The germline V gene has CDR1 SGHAT and CDR2 FQNNGV. The CDR3 sequence is 13 residues long.

This rearrangement joins TRBV4-3 to TRBJ2-7, with 7 positions matching TRBD2. The J segment lost 3 bases and the V segment lost 4 bases, leaving 15 bases of the junction unmatched. CDR1 and CDR2 from the germline V gene are LGHNA and YSLEER. The CDR3 contains 17 residues. In DNA, the CDR3 is TGCGCCAGCAGCCCCACGGTGGGGCTAGCGGAAAACTACGAGCAGTACTTC. Its translation: CASSPTVGLAENYEQYF.

DNA for the CDR3: TGTGCCAGCAGTTACTACGCGGGAGAGCGCAGTCTTAAGTACTTC. It yields the protein CASSYYAGERSLKYF. The gene calls are TRBV6-5 and TRBJ2-5; 7 nucleotides match TRBD2. The CDR3 runs to 15 residues. The V and J ends lost 1 base and 12 bases, in that order; junction bases with no gene match: 14. Germline V gene data show CDR1 as MNHEY and CDR2 as SVGAGI.

The chain's CDR3 is CASSFPMRTDTQYF. DNA of the CDR3: TGTGCCAGCAGCTTCCCCATGCGCACAGATACGCAGTATTTT. The rearrangement uses TRBV5-6 and TRBJ2-3; no clear D gene. This CDR3 contains 14 residues. Germline V gives CDR1 SGHDT, CDR2 YYEEEE. Trimming removed 2 bases at V and 1 base at J, with 8 bases between.

The chain has TRBV9 and TRBJ1-1, with a weak D call TRBD1 (5 bases). Germline V gene sequence: CDR1 SGDLS, CDR2 YYNGEE. Trimming pared 3 bases from V and 11 bases from J, leaving 20 bases between. This CDR3 has 14 residues. Here the CDR3 reads CASSDTQGSSGAFF. The CDR3 region has the DNA TGTGCCAGCAGCGATACGCAGGGAAGCTCTGGGGCTTTCTTT.

This clone is a singleton in its sample. The rearrangement links TRBV5-6 to TRBJ1-1; 9 positions match TRBD1. The CDR3 covers 14 residues. Germline CDR1 is SGHDT and CDR2 is YYEEEE. V lost 5 bases, J lost 2 bases, and 4 bases stayed unmatched. The chain's CDR3 is CASRPTGGNTEAFF. The CDR3 DNA reads TGTGCCAGCAGGCCGACAGGGGGTAACACTGAAGCTTTCTTT.

The rearrangement links TRBV5-6 to TRBJ2-1, with no clear D. This CDR3 is 14 amino acids long. Between the trimmed V and J ends, which lost 0 bases and 4 bases, there was a span of 8 bases. Germline assignment: CDR1 SGHDT and CDR2 YYEEEE. The DNA of the CDR3 is TGTGCCAGCAGCTTGGGTATAGGTTACAATGAGCAGTTCTTC. This gives the protein CASSLGIGYNEQFF.

For the CDR3, the DNA is TGCGCCAGCAGCCGAGAAATCGGAAACACCATATATTTT. Translating gives CASSREIGNTIYF. The genes are TRBV5-1 and TRBJ1-3; unclear D gene. Trimming pared 4 bases from V and 4 bases from J, leaving 9 bases between. This CDR3 is 13 amino acids long. The V gene's germline CDR1 is SGHRS and CDR2 YFSETQ.

This chain links TRBV2 with TRBJ1-1; perhaps TRBD1 as D (5 bases). V lost 4 bases and J 0 bases, leaving 18 bases between the germline ends. This CDR3 is built from 17 residues. Germline values: CDR1 SNHLY, CDR2 FYNNEI. DNA of the CDR3: TGTGCCAGCAGTGTCGGCTTTAAGGGGCGCATGAACACTGAAGCTTTCTTT. This gives the protein CASSVGFKGRMNTEAFF. The entire variable domain, with the rest obtained from reference TRBV2 and TRBJ1-1, is as follows: EPEVTQTPSHQVTQMGQEVILRCVPISNHLYFYWYRQILGQKVEFLVSFYNNEISEKSEIFDDQFSVERPDGSNFTLKIRSTKLEDSAMYFCASSVGFKGRMNTEAFFGQGTRLTVV.

This clone was counted at least ten times. The V and J genes are TRBV18 and TRBJ2-1; 11 nucleotides line up with TRBD2. The V gene end was trimmed by 7 bases and the J gene end by 2 bases; junction bases not matched to a gene: 1. This CDR3 has 14 amino acids. CDR1 is KGHSH and CDR2 is LQKENI in the germline V gene. The CDR3 reads CASFSGGAYNEQFF. CDR3 nucleotides: TGTGCCAGCTTTAGCGGGGGGGCCTACAATGAGCAGTTCTTC.